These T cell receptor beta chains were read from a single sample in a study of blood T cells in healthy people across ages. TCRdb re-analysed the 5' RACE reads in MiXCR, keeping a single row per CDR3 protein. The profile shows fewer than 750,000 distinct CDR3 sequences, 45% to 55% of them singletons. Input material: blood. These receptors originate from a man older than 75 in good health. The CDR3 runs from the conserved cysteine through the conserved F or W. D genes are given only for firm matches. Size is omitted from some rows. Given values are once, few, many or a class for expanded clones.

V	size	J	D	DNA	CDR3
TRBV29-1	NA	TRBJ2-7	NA	TGCAGCGTTGAAGAGGTTTCCACCTACGAGCAGTACTTC	CSVEEVSTYEQYF
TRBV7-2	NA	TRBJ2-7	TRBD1	TGTGCCAGCAGCCCCCGACAGGGTCAGGACGAGCAGTACTTC	CASSPRQGQDEQYF
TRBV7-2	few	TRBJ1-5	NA	TGTGCCAGCAGCCCGGGGAACAATCAGCCCCAGCATTTT	CASSPGNNQPQHF
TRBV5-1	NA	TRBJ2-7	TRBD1	TGCGCCAGTGTACCGGGACAGAACTACGAGCAGTACTTC	CASVPGQNYEQYF
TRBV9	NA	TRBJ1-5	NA	TGTGCCAGCAGCCCACACACAGATAGCAATCAGCCCCAGCATTTT	CASSPHTDSNQPQHF
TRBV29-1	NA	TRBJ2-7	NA	TGCAGCGTCCTCGGGACTGCCGCCTACGAGCAGTACTTC	CSVLGTAAYEQYF
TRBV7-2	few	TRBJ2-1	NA	TGTGCCAGCAGCTTTCCGGGGGCATTAAGCTCCTACAATGAGCAGTTCTTC	CASSFPGALSSYNEQFF
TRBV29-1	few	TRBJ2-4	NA	TGCAGCGTCAGGGTAGCCAAAAACATTCAGTACTTC	CSVRVAKNIQYF
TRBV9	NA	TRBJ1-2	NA	TGTGCCAGCTTAGGGATGGGGGGCTATGGCTACACCTTC	CASLGMGGYGYTF
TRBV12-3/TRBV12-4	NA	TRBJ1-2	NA	TGTGCCAGCAGTTTAGGGGCCCCTCCGGACCACTATGGCTACACCTTC	CASSLGAPPDHYGYTF
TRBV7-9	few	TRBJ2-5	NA	TGTGCCAGCAGCCTTGGTTCTCTGAGGTATCAAGAGACCCAGTACTTC	CASSLGSLRYQETQYF
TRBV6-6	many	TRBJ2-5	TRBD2	TGTGCCAGCAGTTATGGGTTAGCGGGGAAACCGGAGACCCAGTACTTC	CASSYGLAGKPETQYF
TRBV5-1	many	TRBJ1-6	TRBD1	TGCGCCAGCAGCTTCCAAGGGGGCGAAAATTCACCCCTCCACTTT	CASSFQGGENSPLHF
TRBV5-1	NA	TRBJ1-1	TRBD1	TGCGCCAGCGCCAGGGGGCAGGAATACAGTGAAGCTTTCTTT	CASARGQEYSEAFF
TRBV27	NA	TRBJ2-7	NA	TGTGCCAGCAGTTTATACGGGACACAGTACGAGCAGTACTTC	CASSLYGTQYEQYF
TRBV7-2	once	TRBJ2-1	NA	TGTGCCAGCAGCGTCGGGGATCCCTATTACAATGAGCAGTTCTTC	CASSVGDPYYNEQFF
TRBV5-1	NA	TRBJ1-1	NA	TGCGCCAGCAGCGGGGACGGGAGATCGAACACTGAAGCTTTCTTT	CASSGDGRSNTEAFF
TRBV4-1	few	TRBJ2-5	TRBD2	TGCGCCAGCAGCCAAGATTTCAGCGGGGGGCAGTACCAAGAGACCCAGTACTTC	CASSQDFSGGQYQETQYF
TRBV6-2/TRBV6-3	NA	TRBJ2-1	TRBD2	TGTGCCAGCAGTTACTCGCGGCTAGCGGTCCGCTCCTACAATGAGCAGTTCTTC	CASSYSRLAVRSYNEQFF
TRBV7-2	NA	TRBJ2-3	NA	TGTGCCAGCAGCTTGAACAGGGTAGGTCGGACAGATACGCAGTATTTT	CASSLNRVGRTDTQYF
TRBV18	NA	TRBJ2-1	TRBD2	TGTGCCACCATGACTAGCGGGACCTACAATGAGCAGTTCTTC	CATMTSGTYNEQFF
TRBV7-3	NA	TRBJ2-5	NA	TGTGCCAGCAGCCCCTCGGGCGCGTACCAAGAGACCCAGTACTTC	CASSPSGAYQETQYF
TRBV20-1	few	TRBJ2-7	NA	TGCAGTGCTAGTGGAGGCGTTGAGGGATACGAGCAGTACTTC	CSASGGVEGYEQYF
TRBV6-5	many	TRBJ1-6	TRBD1	TGTGCCAGCAGTTACTCCCAGGGGGATTCTAATTCACCCCTCCACTTT	CASSYSQGDSNSPLHF
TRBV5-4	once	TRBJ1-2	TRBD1	TGTGCCAGCAGGCACACAGGGGCCGCCTATGGCTACACCTTC	CASRHTGAAYGYTF
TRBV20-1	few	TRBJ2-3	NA	TGCAGTGCTACCCACAGGGAAGATACGCAGTATTTT	CSATHREDTQYF
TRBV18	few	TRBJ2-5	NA	TGTGCCAGCTCACCCTATCCGGATGGGGAGACCCAGTACTTC	CASSPYPDGETQYF
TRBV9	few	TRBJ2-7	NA	TGTGCCAGCAGCCTGGGACCTCAGGCCTACGAGCAGTACTTC	CASSLGPQAYEQYF
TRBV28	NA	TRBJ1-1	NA	TGTGCCAGCAGCACTAGCACTGAAGCTTTCTTT	CASSTSTEAFF
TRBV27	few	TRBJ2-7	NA	TGTGCCAGCAGCTCGACAGGGAGCGGGGCCTACGAGCAGTACTTC	CASSSTGSGAYEQYF
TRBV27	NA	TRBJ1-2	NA	TGTGCCAGCAGTCTACAGGGAGGGCGTATATATGGCTACACCTTC	CASSLQGGRIYGYTF
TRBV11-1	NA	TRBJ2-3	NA	TGTGCCAGCAGCTTAGGCGTCAGCCTCACAGATACGCAGTATTTT	CASSLGVSLTDTQYF
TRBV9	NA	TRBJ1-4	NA	TGTGCCAGCAGTAAGACAGGAGCAACTAATGAAAAACTGTTTTTT	CASSKTGATNEKLFF
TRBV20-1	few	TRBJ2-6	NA	TGCAGTGCTAGAGTGGAAGGCTCTGGGGCCAACGTCCTGACTTTC	CSARVEGSGANVLTF
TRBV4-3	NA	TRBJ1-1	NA	TGCGCCAGCAGCCAAGATGAAGAGGGGAACACTGAAGCTTTCTTT	CASSQDEEGNTEAFF
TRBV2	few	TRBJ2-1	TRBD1	TGTGCCAGCAGGGAGAGTCGACAGGGTCATGAGCAGTTCTTC	CASRESRQGHEQFF
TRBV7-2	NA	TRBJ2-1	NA	TGTGCCAGCAGCTTAGCAGGGGGGCCGTTCAATGAGCAGTTCTTC	CASSLAGGPFNEQFF
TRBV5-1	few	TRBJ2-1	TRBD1	TGCGCCAGCAGCTTGGCTCAGGGGGCTTACAATGAGCAGTTCTTC	CASSLAQGAYNEQFF
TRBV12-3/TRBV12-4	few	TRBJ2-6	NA	TGTGCCAGCAGTTGGGCAGGGACCTCTGGGGCCAACGTCCTGACTTTC	CASSWAGTSGANVLTF
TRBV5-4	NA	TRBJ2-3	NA	TGTGCCAGCAGCTTGGGGGCGGGGGCACAATATACGCAGTATTTT	CASSLGAGAQYTQYF
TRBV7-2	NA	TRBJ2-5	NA	TGTGCCTGCAGTAAAGAGGGGGGGCGCGAAGAGACCCAGTACTTC	CACSKEGGREETQYF
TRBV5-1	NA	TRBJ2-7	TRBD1	TGCGCCAGCAGCTTAGAGGCAGGGGGAACACACGAGCAGTACTTC	CASSLEAGGTHEQYF
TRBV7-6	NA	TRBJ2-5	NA	TGTGCCAGCAGCTTAGGCGGGACCCGACAAGAGACCCAGTACTTC	CASSLGGTRQETQYF
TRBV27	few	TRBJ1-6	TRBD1	TGTGCCAGCACGGACAGGGTGAGTGGAAATTCACCCCTCCACTTT	CASTDRVSGNSPLHF
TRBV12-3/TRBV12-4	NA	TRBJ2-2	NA	TGTGCCAGCAGTCCTCAGTGGGACACCGGGGAGCTGTTTTTT	CASSPQWDTGELFF
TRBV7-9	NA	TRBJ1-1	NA	TGTGCCAGCAGCTCTACAGGGCGGAACACTGAAGCTTTCTTT	CASSSTGRNTEAFF
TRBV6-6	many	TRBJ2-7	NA	TGTGCCAGCAGCTCCAACTCCTACGAGCAGTACTTC	CASSSNSYEQYF
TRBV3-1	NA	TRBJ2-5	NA	TGTGCCAGCAGCCAAGTTCTTGGCCTTCCCTCCGAGACCCAGTACTTC	CASSQVLGLPSETQYF
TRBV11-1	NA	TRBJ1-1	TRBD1	TGTGCCAGCAGCCCTCGCCCAGGGGGAGAAGCTTTCTTT	CASSPRPGGEAFF
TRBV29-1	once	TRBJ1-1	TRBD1	TGCAGCGTCGTACAGGGGGCGGGCACTGAAGCTTTCTTT	CSVVQGAGTEAFF
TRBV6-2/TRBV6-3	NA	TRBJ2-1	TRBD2	TGTGCCAGCAGTTACCGAGGAGGACTAGCGGGAAACTCCTACAATGAGCAGTTCTTC	CASSYRGGLAGNSYNEQFF
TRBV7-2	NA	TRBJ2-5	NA	TGTGCCAGCAACGGGCTCAACATCCAAAAGACCCAGTACTTC	CASNGLNIQKTQYF
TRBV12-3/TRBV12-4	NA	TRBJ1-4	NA	TGTGCCAGCAGTGGGGGGGGGAGGGAAAAACTGTTTTTT	CASSGGGREKLFF
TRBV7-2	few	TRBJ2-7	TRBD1	TGTGCCAGCAGCAAGGGGTTCGGGACAGTTCGCTCCTACGAGCAGTACTTC	CASSKGFGTVRSYEQYF
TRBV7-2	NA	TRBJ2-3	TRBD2	TGTGCCAGCAGCTTAGCTTATAGCGGGAGATCCACAGATACGCAGTATTTT	CASSLAYSGRSTDTQYF
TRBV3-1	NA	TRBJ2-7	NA	TGTGCCAGCAGCCAACAAACCGGGTCTCTCTCCTACGAGCAGTACTTC	CASSQQTGSLSYEQYF
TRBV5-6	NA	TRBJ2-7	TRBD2	TGTGCCAGCAGCTCCTTTAGCGGGAGGGCCTTAAACGAGCAGTACTTC	CASSSFSGRALNEQYF